This T cell receptor (beta chain) was identified during a study of blood T cell repertoires in COVID-19. The wider study: Some COVID-19 samples were acute and others convalescent; all came from the United States, Italy and Spain. From T cells, B-cell-depleted T cells, or PBMCs came the material, which was cDNA or gDNA.

Original data processing: Estimates of nucleated cell counts were drawn from the amplification of reference gene primers. Only in-frame clones appear in the TCRdb table, and some are missing; sequencing was by immunoSEQ multiplex PCR. V and J calls and clone size are copied from that table; D and trimming were computed from the DNA. This table has 150,000 or so clones, almost 70% appearing once. This clone has only a few counts. This receptor was identified in a woman between 65 and 79 years old with acute or convalescent COVID-19. Sequencing was done on a sample of peripheral blood.

For the CDR3, the DNA is TGTGCCAGCAGTGCCCCGGGGACAGGATCTGACGGCTACACCTTC. Protein product: CASSAPGTGSDGYTF. The genes are TRBV28 and TRBJ1-2, with TRBD1 identical over 8 bases. The germline gives CDR1 MDHEN, CDR2 SYDVKM. With 5 bases clipped from V and 8 bases from J, the junction kept 13 bases outside the gene matches. The CDR3 runs to 15 residues.